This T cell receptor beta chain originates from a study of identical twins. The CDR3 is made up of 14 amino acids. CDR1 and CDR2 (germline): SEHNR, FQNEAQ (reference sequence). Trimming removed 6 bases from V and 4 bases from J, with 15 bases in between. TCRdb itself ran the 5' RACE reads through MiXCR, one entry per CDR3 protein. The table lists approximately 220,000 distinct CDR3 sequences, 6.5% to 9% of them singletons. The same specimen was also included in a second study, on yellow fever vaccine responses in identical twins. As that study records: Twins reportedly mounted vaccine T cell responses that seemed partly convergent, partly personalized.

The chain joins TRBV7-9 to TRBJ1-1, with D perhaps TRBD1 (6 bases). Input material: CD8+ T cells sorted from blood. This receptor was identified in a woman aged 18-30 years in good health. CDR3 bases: TGTGCCAGCAGTCCTCAGGGGTCGATCACTGAAGCTTTCTTT. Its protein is CASSPQGSITEAFF. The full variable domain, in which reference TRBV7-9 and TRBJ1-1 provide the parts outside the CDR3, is DTGVSQNPRHKITKRGQNVTFRCDPISEHNRLYWYRQTLGQGPEFLTYFQNEAQLEKSRLLSDRFSAERPKGSFSTLEIQRTEQGDSAMYLCASSPQGSITEAFFGQGTRLTVV.